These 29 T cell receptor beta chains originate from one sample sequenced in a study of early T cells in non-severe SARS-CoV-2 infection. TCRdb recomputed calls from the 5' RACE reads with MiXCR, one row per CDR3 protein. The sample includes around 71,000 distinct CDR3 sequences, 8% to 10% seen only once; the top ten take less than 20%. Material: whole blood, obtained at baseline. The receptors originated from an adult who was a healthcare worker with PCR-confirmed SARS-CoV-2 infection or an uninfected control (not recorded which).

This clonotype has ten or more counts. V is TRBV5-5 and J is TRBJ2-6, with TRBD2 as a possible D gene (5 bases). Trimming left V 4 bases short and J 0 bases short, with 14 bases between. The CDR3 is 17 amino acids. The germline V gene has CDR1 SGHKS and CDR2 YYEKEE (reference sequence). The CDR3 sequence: CASSPRETSSGANVLTF. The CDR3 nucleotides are TGTGCCAGCAGCCCGAGGGAGACGAGCTCTGGGGCCAACGTCCTGACTTTC.

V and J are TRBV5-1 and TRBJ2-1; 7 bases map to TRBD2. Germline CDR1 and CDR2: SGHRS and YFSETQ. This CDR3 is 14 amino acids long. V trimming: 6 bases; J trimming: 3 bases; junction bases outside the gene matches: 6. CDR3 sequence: CASNGGSVYNEQFF. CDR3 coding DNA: TGCGCCAGCAATGGCGGGAGTGTCTACAATGAGCAGTTCTTC.

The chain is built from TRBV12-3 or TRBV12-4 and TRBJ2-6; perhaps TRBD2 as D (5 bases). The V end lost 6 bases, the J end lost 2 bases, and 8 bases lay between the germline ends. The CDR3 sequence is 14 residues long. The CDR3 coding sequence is TGTGCCAGCAGGCCCGGGGCTGGGGCCAACGTCCTGACTTTC. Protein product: CASRPGAGANVLTF.

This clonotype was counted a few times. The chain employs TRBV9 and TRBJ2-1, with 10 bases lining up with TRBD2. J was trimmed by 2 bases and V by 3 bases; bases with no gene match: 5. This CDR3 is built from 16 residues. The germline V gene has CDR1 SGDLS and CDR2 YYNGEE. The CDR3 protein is CASSARLAGPYNEQFF. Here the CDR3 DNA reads TGTGCCAGCAGCGCCCGACTAGCGGGTCCCTACAATGAGCAGTTCTTC.

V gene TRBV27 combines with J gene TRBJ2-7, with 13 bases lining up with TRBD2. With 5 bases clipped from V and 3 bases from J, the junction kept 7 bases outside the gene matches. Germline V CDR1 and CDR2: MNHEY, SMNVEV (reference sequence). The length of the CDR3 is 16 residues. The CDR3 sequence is CASSPGLAGAYYEQYF. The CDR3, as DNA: TGTGCCAGCAGTCCCGGACTAGCGGGAGCTTACTACGAGCAGTACTTC.

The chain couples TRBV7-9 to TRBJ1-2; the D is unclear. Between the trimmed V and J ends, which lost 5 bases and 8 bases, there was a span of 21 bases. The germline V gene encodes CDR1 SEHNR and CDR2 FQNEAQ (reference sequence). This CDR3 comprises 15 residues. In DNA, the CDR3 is TGTGCCAGCAGCCATAGTACCAACCTCCTCGGAGGCTACACCTTC. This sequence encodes CASSHSTNLLGGYTF.

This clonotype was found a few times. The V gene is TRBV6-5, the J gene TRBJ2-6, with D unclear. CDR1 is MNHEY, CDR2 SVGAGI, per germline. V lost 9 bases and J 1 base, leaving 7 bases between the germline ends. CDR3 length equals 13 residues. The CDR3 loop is CASRGSGANVLTF. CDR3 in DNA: TGTGCCAGTCGAGGATCTGGGGCCAACGTCCTGACTTTC.

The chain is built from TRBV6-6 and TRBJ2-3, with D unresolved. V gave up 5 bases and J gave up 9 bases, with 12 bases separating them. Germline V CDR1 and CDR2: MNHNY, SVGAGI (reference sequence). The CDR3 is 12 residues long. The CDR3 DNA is TGTGCCAGCAGTCTAGGCCCAGGCACGCAGTATTTT. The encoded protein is CASSLGPGTQYF.

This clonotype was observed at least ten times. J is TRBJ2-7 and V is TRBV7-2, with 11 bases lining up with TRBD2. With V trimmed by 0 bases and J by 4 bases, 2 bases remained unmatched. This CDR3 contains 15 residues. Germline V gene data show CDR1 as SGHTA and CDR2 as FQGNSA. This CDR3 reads CASSLASSGGYEQYF. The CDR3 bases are TGTGCCAGCAGCTTAGCATCTAGCGGGGGGTACGAGCAGTACTTC.

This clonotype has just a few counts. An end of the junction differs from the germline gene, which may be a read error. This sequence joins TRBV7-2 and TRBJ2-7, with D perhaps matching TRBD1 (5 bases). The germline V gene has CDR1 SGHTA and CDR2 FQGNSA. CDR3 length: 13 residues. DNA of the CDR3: TGTGCCAGCAGCCTACAGACAGAATCGAGCATTTTCTTC. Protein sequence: CASSLQTESSIFF. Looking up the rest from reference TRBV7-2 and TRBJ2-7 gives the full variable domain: GAGVSQSPSNKVTEKGKDVELRCDPISGHTALYWYRQSLGQGLEFLIYFQGNSAPDKSGLPSDRFSAERTGGSVSTLTIQRTQQEDSAVYLCASSLQTESSIFFGPGTRLTVT.

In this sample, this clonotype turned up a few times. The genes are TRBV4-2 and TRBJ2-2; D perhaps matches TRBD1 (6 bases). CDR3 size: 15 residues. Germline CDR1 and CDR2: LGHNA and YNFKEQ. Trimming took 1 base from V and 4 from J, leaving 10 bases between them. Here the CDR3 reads CASSQAQGPTGELFF. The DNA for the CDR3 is TGTGCCAGCAGCCAAGCCCAGGGGCCCACCGGGGAGCTGTTTTTT.

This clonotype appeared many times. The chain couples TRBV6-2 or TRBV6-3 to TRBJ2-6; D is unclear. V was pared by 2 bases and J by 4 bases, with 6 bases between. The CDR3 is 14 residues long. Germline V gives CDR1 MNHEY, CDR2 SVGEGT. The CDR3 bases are TGTGCCAGCAGTTACCTATCCGGGGCCAACGTCCTGACTTTC. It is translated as CASSYLSGANVLTF.

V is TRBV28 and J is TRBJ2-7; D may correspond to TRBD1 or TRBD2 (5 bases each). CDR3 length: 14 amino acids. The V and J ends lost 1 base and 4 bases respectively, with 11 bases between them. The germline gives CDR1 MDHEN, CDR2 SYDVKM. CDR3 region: CASSLSRGRYEQYF. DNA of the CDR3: TGTGCCAGCAGTTTATCTCGGGGCCGTTACGAGCAGTACTTC.

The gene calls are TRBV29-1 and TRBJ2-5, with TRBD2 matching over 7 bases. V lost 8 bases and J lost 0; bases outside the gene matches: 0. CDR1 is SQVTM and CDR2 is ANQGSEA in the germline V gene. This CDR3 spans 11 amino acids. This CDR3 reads CSLADQETQYF. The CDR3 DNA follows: TGCAGCCTAGCGGACCAAGAGACCCAGTACTTC.

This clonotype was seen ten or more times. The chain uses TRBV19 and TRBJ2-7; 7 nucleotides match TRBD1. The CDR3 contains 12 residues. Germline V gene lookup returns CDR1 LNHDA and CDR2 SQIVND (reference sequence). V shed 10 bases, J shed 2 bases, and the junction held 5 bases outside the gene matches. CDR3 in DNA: TGTGCCACCGCGGACAGGACCTACGAGCAGTACTTC. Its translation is CATADRTYEQYF. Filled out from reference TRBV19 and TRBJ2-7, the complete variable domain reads DGGITQSPKYLFRKEGQNVTLSCEQNLNHDAMYWYRQDPGQGLRLIYYSQIVNDFQKGDIAEGYSVSREKKESFPLTVTSAQKNPTAFYLCATADRTYEQYFGPGTRLTVT.

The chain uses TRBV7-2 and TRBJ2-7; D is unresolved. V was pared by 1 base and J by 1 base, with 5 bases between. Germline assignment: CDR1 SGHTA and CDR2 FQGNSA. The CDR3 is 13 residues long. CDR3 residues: CASSLGASYEQYF. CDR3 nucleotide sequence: TGTGCCAGCAGCTTAGGCGCATCCTACGAGCAGTACTTC.

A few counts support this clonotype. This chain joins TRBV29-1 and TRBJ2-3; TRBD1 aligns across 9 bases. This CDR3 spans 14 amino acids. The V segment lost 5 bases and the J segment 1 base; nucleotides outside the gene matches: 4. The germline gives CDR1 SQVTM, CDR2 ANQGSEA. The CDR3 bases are TGCAGCGTTTCACAGGGGGCCCGCACAGATACGCAGTATTTT. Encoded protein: CSVSQGARTDTQYF.

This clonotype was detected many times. In nucleotides, the CDR3 is TGTGCCAGCAGTTACTACCGGGGTGGCTACACCTTC. Translating it yields CASSYYRGGYTF. The chain employs TRBV6-5 and TRBJ1-2; D is ambiguous. The CDR3 contains 12 residues. CDR1 is MNHEY, CDR2 SVGAGI, per germline. Trimming cost V 1 base and J 7 bases, with 7 bases left between them.

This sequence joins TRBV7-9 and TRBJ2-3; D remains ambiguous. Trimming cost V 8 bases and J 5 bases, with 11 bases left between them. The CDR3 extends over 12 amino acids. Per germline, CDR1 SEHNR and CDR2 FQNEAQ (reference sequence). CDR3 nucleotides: TGTGCCAGCCGGAATCCGGAAGATACGCAGTATTTT. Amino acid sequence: CASRNPEDTQYF.

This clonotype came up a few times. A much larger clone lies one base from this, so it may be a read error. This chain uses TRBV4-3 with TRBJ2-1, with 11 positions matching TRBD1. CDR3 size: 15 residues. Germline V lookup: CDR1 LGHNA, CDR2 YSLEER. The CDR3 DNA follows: TGCGTCAGCAGCCAAGTTGGGACAGGGGGAAGGGATAAGTTCTTC. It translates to CVSSQVGTGGRDKFF.

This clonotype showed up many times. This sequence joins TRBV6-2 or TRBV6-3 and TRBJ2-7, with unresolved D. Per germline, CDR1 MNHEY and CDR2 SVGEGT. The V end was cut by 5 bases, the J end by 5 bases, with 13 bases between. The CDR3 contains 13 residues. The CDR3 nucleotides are TGTGCCAGCAGTGATGCTCCGACCAACGAGCAGTACTTC. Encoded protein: CASSDAPTNEQYF.

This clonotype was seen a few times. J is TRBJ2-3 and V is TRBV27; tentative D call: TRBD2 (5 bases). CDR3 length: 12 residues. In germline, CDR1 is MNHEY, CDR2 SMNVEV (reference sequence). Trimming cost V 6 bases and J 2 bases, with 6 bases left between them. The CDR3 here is CASRDYTDTQYF. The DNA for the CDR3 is TGTGCCAGCAGAGACTACACAGATACGCAGTATTTT.

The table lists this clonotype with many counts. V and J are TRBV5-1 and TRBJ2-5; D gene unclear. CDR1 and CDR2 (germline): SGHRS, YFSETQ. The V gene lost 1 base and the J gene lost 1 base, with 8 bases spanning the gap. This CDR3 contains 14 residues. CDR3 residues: CASSLLTSQETQYF. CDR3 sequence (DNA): TGCGCCAGCAGCTTGTTGACATCCCAAGAGACCCAGTACTTC.

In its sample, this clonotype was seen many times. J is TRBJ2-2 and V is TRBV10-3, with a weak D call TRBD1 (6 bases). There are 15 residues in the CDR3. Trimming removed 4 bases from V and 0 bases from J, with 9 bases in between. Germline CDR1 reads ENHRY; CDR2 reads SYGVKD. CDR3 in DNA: TGTGCCATCAGTGCCGGGACATCGAACACCGGGGAGCTGTTTTTT. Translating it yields CAISAGTSNTGELFF.

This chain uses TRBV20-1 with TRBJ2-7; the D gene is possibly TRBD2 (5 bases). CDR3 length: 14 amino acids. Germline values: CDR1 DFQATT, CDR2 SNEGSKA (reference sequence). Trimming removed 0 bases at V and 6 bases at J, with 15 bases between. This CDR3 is CSARDRIGMIEQYF. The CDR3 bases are TGCAGTGCTAGAGATCGGATCGGGATGATCGAGCAGTACTTC.

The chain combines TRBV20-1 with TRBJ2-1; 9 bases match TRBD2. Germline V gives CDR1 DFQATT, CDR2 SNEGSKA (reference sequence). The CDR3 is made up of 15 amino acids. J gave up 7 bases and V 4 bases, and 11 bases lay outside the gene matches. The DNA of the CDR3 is TGCAGTGCTACCGATAGCGGGAGTGATCGGAATGAGCAGTTCTTC. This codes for CSATDSGSDRNEQFF.

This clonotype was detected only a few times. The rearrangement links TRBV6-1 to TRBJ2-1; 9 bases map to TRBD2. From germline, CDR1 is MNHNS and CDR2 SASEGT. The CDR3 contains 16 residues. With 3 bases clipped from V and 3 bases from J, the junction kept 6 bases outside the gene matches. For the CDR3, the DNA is TGTGCCAGCAGTGATAGCGGGAGAGGGGGCTACAATGAGCAGTTCTTC. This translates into CASSDSGRGGYNEQFF.

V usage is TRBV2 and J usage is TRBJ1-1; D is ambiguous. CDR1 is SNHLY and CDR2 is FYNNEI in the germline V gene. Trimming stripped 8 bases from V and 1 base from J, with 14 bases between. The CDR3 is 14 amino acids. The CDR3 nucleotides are TGTGCCAGCTCCCGCCGTTCGGGGAACACTGAAGCTTTCTTT. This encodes CASSRRSGNTEAFF.

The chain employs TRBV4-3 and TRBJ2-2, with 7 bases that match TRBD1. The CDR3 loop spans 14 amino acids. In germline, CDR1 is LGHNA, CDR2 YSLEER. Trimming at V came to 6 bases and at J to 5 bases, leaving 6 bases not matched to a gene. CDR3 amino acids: CASSTGVRTGELFF. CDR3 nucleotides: TGCGCCAGCAGTACAGGGGTACGGACCGGGGAGCTGTTTTTT.